This section outlines one T cell receptor (beta chain) sequence together with its context. This likely stems from a read error, as it lies one base from a far larger clone. The data derive from a study of low-dose radiotherapy and immunotherapy resistance in tumors. The time point denotes: after trial treatment. As for treatment: LDRT plus nivolumab, ipilimumab, low-dose cyclophosphamide and aspirin (RACIN trial). Germline CDR1 reads SGHNT; CDR2 reads YYREEE (reference sequence). The CDR3 sequence is 17 residues long. The V gene lost 5 bases and the J gene lost 7 bases, with 28 bases spanning the gap. cDNA synthesis used a TRAV/TRBV-specific primer set for both chains. For amplifying TCRs, the PCR ran for approximately 18 cycles with Phusion, which was used together with a constant-region primer and the adapter on the V primers. Each CDR3 protein is one row after TCRdb ran MiXCR on the reads. The data show about 30,000 distinct CDR3 sequences, around 47% seen once.

The V and J genes are TRBV5-4 and TRBJ2-7; perhaps TRBD2 as D (6 bases). The receptor was derived from a male donor with gallbladder cancer. The source material was PBMCs, sampled after low-dose radiotherapy plus immunotherapy. The CDR3 spells CASSWALRGGSYNEQYF. The CDR3 nucleotides read TGTGCCAGCAGTTGGGCCCTGCGGGGCGGCTCCTACAATGAGCAGTACTTC.